This T cell receptor beta chain was recovered during a study of CD8 T cells in ankylosing spondylitis (dated by TCRdb to 2017 to 2019). At the level of the whole study: To find TCR variants linked to disease, the study profiled T cell receptor beta repertoires in ankylosing spondylitis patients and healthy donors. The whole study cohort included 85 to 120 healthy donors and 25 or so ankylosing spondylitis patients. Peripheral blood was sampled, and synovial fluid was additionally collected from ankylosing spondylitis patients.

What the authors observed across the whole study: Some motif variants were previously reported in synovial fluid and blood of reactive arthritis patients, suggesting common disease-initiation mechanisms. A TCR beta motif of several highly homologous amino acid variants appeared characteristic of blood from ankylosing spondylitis patients. A CD8+ phenotype was shown by the disease-linked clones, which were found at relatively low frequencies in peripheral blood. Significant enrichment of the disease-linked clones was reported in matched synovial fluid samples from ankylosing spondylitis patients.

TCRdb lists the instrument as Illumina HiSeq 2500. TCR beta libraries were prepared by quantitative 5'-RACE with molecular barcodes. The published analysis was carried out like this. To identify disease-linked TCR variants, a new computational method was used, one built on a probabilistic model of VDJ rearrangement. The public reads were quality trimmed at Q25 with fastp and then assembled into clones with MiXCR by TCRdb, keeping productive beta chains. All rows with the same CDR3 protein become a single entry with the most common DNA and genes. The V and J calls follow TCRdb's processing rather than the paper's. Present in this sample are 650,000 to 800,000 distinct CDR3 sequences, around 17% of which were seen just once. The ten largest account for under 20% of the sample. The V end gives up 1 base and the J end 4 bases, leaving 23 bases in the junction not matched to a gene. Reading from cysteine to phenylalanine, the CDR3 counts 23 amino acids. Only the CDR3 DNA stays, 69 bases, in frame from base 1. The CDR1 and CDR2 encoded by the germline V gene (reference sequence) are DFQATT and SNEGSKA.

This clonotype was seen a few times. This clone's antigen is unknown. No much larger clone exists at a distance of one base, and base qualities are not known. The receptor was derived from a male donor with ankylosing spondylitis. Sequencing was performed on blood, either unsorted or a sorted T cell fraction (not recorded which). The V and J segments used are TRBV20-1 and TRBJ2-3; 16 of the junction bases match TRBD2. The CDR3: CSARAGFQGTPGLAGGPADTQYF. Here is the DNA: TGCAGTGCTAGAGCGGGGTTTCAGGGAACACCGGGACTAGCGGGAGGGCCCGCAGATACGCAGTATTTT.